This entry is about one T cell receptor beta chain. Antigen: not known. The source of the sample is a study of blood T cells in healthy people across ages. Whole-study findings and limits: The recorded TCR beta diversity per million T cells decreased in a roughly linear manner with age.

A second PCR, run for about 7 to 12 cycles, used a sample-barcoded 5' primer plus a J-beta primer mix. The template-switch adaptor was a 5' adaptor with 12 random nucleotides. It tagged each cDNA molecule. Using its own MiXCR run on the 5' RACE reads, TCRdb lists one record per CDR3 protein. This sample has about 1.8 million distinct CDR3 sequences, with around half found just once. CDR3 size: 16 residues. V trimming: 0 bases; J trimming: 5 bases; junction bases outside the gene matches: 6. CDR1 SGHTA and CDR2 FQGNSA come from the germline V gene. The TCR originated in a woman in her thirties or forties in good health. Source material: blood. The V call is TRBV7-2, the J call TRBJ2-5; 10 bases match TRBD1. The CDR3 protein is CASSLAPTGGWETQYF. For the CDR3, the DNA is TGTGCCAGCAGCTTAGCGCCGACAGGGGGCTGGGAGACCCAGTACTTC.